This T cell receptor beta chain is drawn from a study of human T cells and chemical hapten exposure. The overall study: Patches with 0.01% DPC went on the upper back, and the tests were read at 6 days.

The germline V and J ends were trimmed by 4 bases and 4 bases, with 17 bases remaining between them. Germline CDR1 is SGHTA and CDR2 is FQGNSA. The CDR3 loop spans 16 amino acids. Specified time point: pre-sensitization, week 0. Indicated treatment: therapeutic diphenylcyclopropenone sensitization with weekly scalp DPC. In TCRdb, the RACE reads were re-called with MiXCR into one record per CDR3 protein. The repertoire holds around 120,000 distinct CDR3 sequences, 13% seen once, with around 3% in the top ten. This chain uses TRBV7-2 with TRBJ1-5; possible D gene TRBD1, 5 bases. Source: whole blood, taken in connection with sensitization to the hapten diphenylcyclopropenone (DPC). The source of this sequence is a woman aged 18-35 years with alopecia areata. Some clones in this sample may be carry-over from other donors' samples. The CDR3 DNA reads as TGTGCCAGCAGCTCCGCCGCAGGGTTTGGAAATCAGCCCCAGCATTTT. This codes for CASSSAAGFGNQPQHF.